The present T cell receptor beta chain was sequenced within a study of cytomegalovirus exposure and HLA in healthy donors. PCR primers comprised 60 Vbeta and 13 Jbeta primers. Sequencing was performed with immunoSEQ multiplex PCR; in TCRdb, only in-frame clones are kept and a portion is missing. The table includes around 200,000 clones, around two thirds detected once. This clone appeared a single time. Germline CDR1 is SGHDT and CDR2 is YYEEEE. J was trimmed by 6 bases and V by 5 bases; bases with no gene match: 5. The length of the CDR3 is 13 residues. This TCR came from a man between 40 and 49 years old in good health and CMV-seronegative. Specimen: PBMCs. The chain carries TRBV5-6 and TRBJ1-5; TRBD1 matches at 7 bases. As DNA, the CDR3 is TGTGCCAGCAGTTCGACAGGGACTCAGCCCCAGCATTTT. Translated, it gives CASSSTGTQPQHF.